This T cell receptor beta chain comes out of a study of somatic mutations in cytotoxic T cells in rheumatoid arthritis listed by TCRdb under 2017. In the study overall: Before any treatment started and right after they were diagnosed, patients gave peripheral blood samples (roughly 31 ml EDTA). Sorted V beta1+ cells also underwent TCRB sequencing, and some V beta antibody-stained T-cell populations were flow-sorted at nearly 100% purity on a FACSAria II or Sony SH800. Whether expanded CD8+ T-cell clones in untreated, newly diagnosed rheumatoid arthritis carry somatic mutations was the study question, and clonality was characterized with TCRB deep sequencing. A total of about 67 rheumatoid arthritis patients and roughly 18 healthy controls underwent TCRB deep sequencing. Patient and control groups had essentially identical median ages.

Overall study results and their limits: The finding that TRBV07 was slightly underrepresented in patients was left unadjusted for multiple comparisons. Several identical CD8+ TCRB sequences were found in both blood and synovial fluid, and in about an eighth of the roughly 65 patients the largest CD8+ clone exceeded 20% of CD8+ cells. CD8+ T-cell clonality in rheumatoid arthritis patients was not significantly different from that in age-matched healthy controls. An increase of CD8+ clonality with age was seen in patients (Spearman r ~ 0.49) but not in healthy controls. It was unknown which antigens the expanded CD8+ clones targeted, and their absence from virus-specific databases did not exclude viral specificity.

From the germline V gene (reference sequence), CDR1 is MNHEY and CDR2 is SMNVEV. Taken from cysteine to phenylalanine, the CDR3 has 16 residues. The read is trimmed to its CDR3 DNA, 48 bases read in frame from base 1. V lost 3 bases and J lost 8 bases; the stretch between them is 19 bases long. CD4+ and CD8+ cells were isolated by positive magnetic bead selection on an AutoMACS, and purity was checked by flow cytometry. After a first flow cytometry screen using a TCR V beta antibody panel, clonal expansions were characterized through TCRB deep sequencing of sorted CD8+ fractions. Peripheral blood mononuclear cells were obtained using density gradient separation with Ficoll-Paque PLUS. Using Nucleospin Tissue or Tissue XS kits, DNA was extracted from CD4-enriched, CD8-enriched or PBMC samples, with quantification by a Qubit 2.0 fluorometer. Sequencing of TCRB CDR3 was done on genomic DNA with the immunoSEQ assay. In the original analysis: Published virus-specific TCRB sequences were compared with patient CD8+ clones larger than 1%, and only a few matches were found. Analyses were restricted to productive TCRB rearrangements. Clonality was expressed as a Shannon entropy-based productive clonality index, with each clone defined by a unique TCRB CDR3 sequence. The template counts of each clone relative to the total templates per sample were used to calculate repertoire overlap between two samples. Flow cytometry-measured V-gene usage correlated with V-gene usage from TCRB sequencing, with a Spearman r of less than 0.65. The immuneACCESS repertoire file appears here via TCRdb, limited to in-frame rearrangements. These files lack a portion of the clones; in checked studies, under half of the deficit traces to unresolved V genes, and the cause of the others is not known. V and J calls and clone size are given by that table; D and trimming were obtained from the DNA. In this sample the table shows some 14,000 clones, over 65% of which occur a single time. Around 27% of the sample comes from the top ten.

Comment on this clone: Its recognized antigen is unknown. No much larger clone exists at a distance of one base, and base qualities are not known.

Sequencing used CD8+ T cells sorted from blood. Here the chain combines TRBV27 and TRBJ1-4; possibly the D gene is TRBD1, per 6 matching bases. This clonotype was obtained from an adult with rheumatoid arthritis. Here is the DNA: TGTGCCAGCAGTTTGGGCATAACAGGGCAACGCGAAAAACTGTTTTTT. The resulting protein is CASSLGITGQREKLFF.